A selection of T cell receptor beta chains follows, all from one sample in a study of blood T cell repertoires in COVID-19. Produced via immunoSEQ multiplex PCR; TCRdb's table is partial and in-frame only. The table lists some 270,000 clones, about 86% of them singletons. Sequenced material: PBMCs or T cells enriched from blood (not recorded which). The receptors were gathered from a man in his fifties who had recovered from COVID-19. Both conserved end residues are part of each CDR3. Each record gives: CDR3 length, J gene, D gene, V gene, clone size, CDR3 DNA, CDR3 protein. A D gene is named only where the DNA matches it firmly. The size of a clone is reported for some rows only, either as once, few or many, or as a class for expanded clones.

>16|TRBJ2-3|TRBD2|TRBV11-2|NA
TGTGCCAGCAGCTTACCGCCGAGCGGGGGCACAGATACGCAGTATTTT
CASSLPPSGGTDTQYF
>15|TRBJ2-7|NA|TRBV3-1/TRBV3-2|NA
TGTGCCAGCAGCCAAGGTCGACAACCCGCCTACGAGCAGTACTTC
CASSQGRQPAYEQYF
>16|TRBJ2-5|TRBD1|TRBV29-1|few
TGCAGCGTTGCGGAGCCACAGGGGAAGGTAATAGAGACCCAGTACTTC
CSVAEPQGKVIETQYF
>14|TRBJ2-5|TRBD1|TRBV24-1|once
TGTGCCACCAGTGACTCGACAGGGCGGGAGACCCAGTACTTC
CATSDSTGRETQYF
>15|TRBJ2-1|TRBD2|TRBV7-3|NA
TGTGCCAGCAGCTTAGTAGCGGGGGGGCTTAATGAGCAGTTCTTC
CASSLVAGGLNEQFF
>15|TRBJ1-2|TRBD1|TRBV4-1|NA
TGCGCCAGCAGCCAAGATCAGGGGGTATCGGCTGGCTACACCTTC
CASSQDQGVSAGYTF
>14|TRBJ2-1|TRBD2|TRBV5-1|NA
TGCGCCAGCAGCGGCGGGGGTGCCTACAATGAGCAGTTCTTC
CASSGGGAYNEQFF
>16|TRBJ2-1|TRBD2|TRBV6-5|NA
TGTGCCAGCAGTTATACCGGGACTAGCGGATACAATGAGCAGTTCTTC
CASSYTGTSGYNEQFF
>12|TRBJ1-1|NA|TRBV2|NA
TGTGCCAGCAGTGAAGGGAAGACGCGGGCTTTCTTT
CASSEGKTRAFF
>14|TRBJ2-3|NA|TRBV3-1/TRBV3-2|NA
TGTGCCAGCAGCCAAAGCGGGCGCAGGGATACGCAGTATTTT
CASSQSGRRDTQYF
>16|TRBJ1-2|NA|TRBV7-9|NA
TGTGCCAGCAGCATTACAGGGTTTGTCGGTGAAGAGGGCTACACCTTC
CASSITGFVGEEGYTF
>17|TRBJ2-3|TRBD2|TRBV5-1|NA
TGCGCCAGCAGCTTGGGTGTGCTAGCGGGGGCAACAGATACGCAGTATTTT
CASSLGVLAGATDTQYF
>14|TRBJ1-1|NA|TRBV7-9|NA
TGTGCCAGCAGCTTTAGGGAGGTGGGCGCTGAAGCTTTCTTT
CASSFREVGAEAFF
>13|TRBJ2-5|TRBD1|TRBV7-2|NA
TGTGCCAGCAGCTTAGACAGGGGGCAGACCCAGTACTTC
CASSLDRGQTQYF
>14|TRBJ1-2|NA|TRBV9|NA
TGTGCCAGCAGCGTAGCTGCTCAGGGTGACGGCTACACCTTC
CASSVAAQGDGYTF
>18|TRBJ2-7|TRBD1|TRBV6-1|NA
TGTGCCAGCAGTGAAGAACCGTTTGGGACAGTGAGCTCCTACGAGCAGTACTTC
CASSEEPFGTVSSYEQYF
>16|TRBJ2-7|TRBD2|TRBV15|NA
TGTGCCACCAGCAAGGGACTAGCGGGATCGGCCTACGAGCAGTACTTC
CATSKGLAGSAYEQYF
>15|TRBJ2-1|TRBD2|TRBV7-2|NA
TGTGCCAGCAGCTGGGGACTAGCGGAGGGAAATGAGCAGTTCTTC
CASSWGLAEGNEQFF
>15|TRBJ1-5|NA|TRBV5-1|NA
TGCGCCAGCAGCCAGGACAGCCCTGCGCATCAGCCCCAGCATTTT
CASSQDSPAHQPQHF
>14|TRBJ2-7|TRBD1|TRBV2|NA
TGTGCCAGCAGAGCCGACAGGGGCACCTACGAGCAGTACTTC
CASRADRGTYEQYF